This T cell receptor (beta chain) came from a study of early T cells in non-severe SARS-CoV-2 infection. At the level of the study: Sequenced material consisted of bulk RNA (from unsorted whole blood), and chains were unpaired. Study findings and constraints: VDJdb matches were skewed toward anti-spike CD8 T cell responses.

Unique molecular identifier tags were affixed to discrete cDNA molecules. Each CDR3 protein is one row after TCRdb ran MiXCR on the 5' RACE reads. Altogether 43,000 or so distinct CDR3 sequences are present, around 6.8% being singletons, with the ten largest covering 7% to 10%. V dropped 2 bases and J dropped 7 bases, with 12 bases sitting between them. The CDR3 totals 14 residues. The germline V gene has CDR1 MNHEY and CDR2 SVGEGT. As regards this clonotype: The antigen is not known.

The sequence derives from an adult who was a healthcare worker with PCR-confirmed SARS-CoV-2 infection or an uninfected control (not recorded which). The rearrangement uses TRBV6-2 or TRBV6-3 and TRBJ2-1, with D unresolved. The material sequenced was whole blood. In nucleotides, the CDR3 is TGTGCCAGCAGTTACCAATCCATAGGAAATGAGCAGTTCTTC. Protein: CASSYQSIGNEQFF.